Listed here are 14 T cell receptor beta chains from one sample, sequenced in a study of blood T cells in healthy people across ages. Primed by a sample-barcoded 5' primer and a J-beta primer mix, a second PCR proceeded for roughly 6 to 12 cycles. TCRdb reprocessed the 5' RACE reads with MiXCR, giving one entry per CDR3 protein. The table lists some 890,000 distinct CDR3 sequences, almost 30% of them singletons. These same data were also listed under a study on T cells of mothers and their children.

Sequencing was done on a sample of blood. The receptor set was obtained from a woman aged 40 to 49 in good health.

The chain links TRBV18 to TRBJ1-4; 8 positions agree with TRBD1. V dropped 8 bases and J dropped 2; count of bases not matched to a gene: 7. Germline CDR1 and CDR2: KGHSH and LQKENI. The CDR3 runs 15 residues. The CDR3 sequence is CASTRTGSTNEKLFF. DNA of the CDR3: TGTGCCAGCACCCGGACAGGGAGCACTAATGAAAAACTGTTTTTT.

This clonotype was counted between two and nine times. This chain connects TRBV5-1 to TRBJ2-7, with 8 bases aligning to TRBD1. CDR3 length equals 15 residues. CDR1 is SGHRS, CDR2 YFSETQ, per germline. With 0 bases clipped from V and 5 bases from J, the junction kept 7 bases outside the gene matches. The CDR3 sequence: CASSLEAGGRNEQYF. The CDR3 DNA follows: TGCGCCAGCAGCTTGGAGGCAGGGGGCCGGAACGAGCAGTACTTC.

In its sample, this clonotype was seen once. The V and J genes are TRBV6-5 and TRBJ1-2; D possibly corresponds to TRBD1 (6 bases). In germline, CDR1 is MNHEY, CDR2 SVGAGI. Trimming left V 0 bases short and J 5 bases short, with 13 bases between. This CDR3 has 15 amino acids. CDR3 sequence reads: CASSYSGGAWYGYTF. DNA for the CDR3: TGTGCCAGCAGTTACTCCGGGGGCGCCTGGTATGGCTACACCTTC.

This sequence joins TRBV7-2 and TRBJ2-3, with TRBD2 matching 7 bases. Germline V CDR1 and CDR2: SGHTA, FQGNSA. The CDR3 runs 18 residues. V was pared by 4 bases and J by 1 base, with 14 bases of the junction left unmatched. The CDR3 coding sequence is TGTGCCAGCAGCTCCCCAGCGGGGATAACGCTTGGCACAGATACGCAGTATTTT. It specifies CASSSPAGITLGTDTQYF.

The CDR3 here is CASSFHPQGPSEQYF. The CDR3 DNA follows: TGTGCCAGCAGTTTTCACCCTCAGGGCCCCTCCGAGCAGTACTTC. J is TRBJ2-7 and V is TRBV28; D perhaps matches TRBD1 (5 bases). The V end lost 3 bases, the J end lost 6 bases, and 18 bases lay between the germline ends. The CDR3 contains 15 residues. Germline V lookup: CDR1 MDHEN, CDR2 SYDVKM. Drawing the rest from reference TRBV28 and TRBJ2-7, the complete variable domain is DVKVTQSSRYLVKRTGEKVFLECVQDMDHENMFWYRQDPGLGLRLIYFSYDVKMKEKGDIPEGYSVSREKKERFSLILESASTNQTSMYLCASSFHPQGPSEQYFGPGTRLTVT.

The chain couples TRBV6-6 to TRBJ1-1; D possibly corresponds to TRBD1 (5 bases). V was shortened by 5 bases and J by 3 bases, with 16 bases between the two germline ends. CDR3 length: 15 amino acids. The V gene's germline CDR1 is MNHNY and CDR2 SVGAGI (reference sequence). The CDR3 region has the DNA TGTGCCAGCAGTGGGGCAGGGCGGGGAGACACTGAAGCTTTCTTT. Protein: CASSGAGRGDTEAFF.

Note on this clonotype: A much larger clone differs from this one at a single base, so this may be a read error. The chain has TRBV5-1 and TRBJ2-1, with D possibly called TRBD1 or TRBD2 (5 bases each). V was cut by 3 bases and J by 9 bases, with 16 bases left in between. Per the germline V gene, CDR1 is SGHRS and CDR2 is YFSETQ. The CDR3 covers 14 residues. The CDR3 spells CASSWESSGGEQFF. The CDR3 bases are TGCGCCAGCAGCTGGGAATCGAGTGGGGGTGAGCAGTTCTTC.

This clonotype occurred a few times. The chain combines TRBV7-2 with TRBJ2-7; D is perhaps TRBD2 (6 bases). V lost 5 bases to trimming and J lost 6 bases, with 14 bases between them. The CDR3 runs to 13 residues. In germline, CDR1 is SGHTA, CDR2 FQGNSA. For the CDR3, the DNA is TGTGCCAGCAGCCGGGACTCCCCTCTCGAGCAGTACTTC. This codes for CASSRDSPLEQYF.

CDR3 nucleotide sequence: TGTGCCATCCTCCCCCCGTGGAAGAACCATCTACCCCTCCACTTT. It encodes CAILPPWKNHLPLHF. This sequence joins TRBV6-2 or TRBV6-3 and TRBJ1-6, with D unclear. Trimming shortened V by 10 bases and J by 12 bases, and 25 bases separated the two germline ends. The germline CDR1 and CDR2 sequences are MNHEY and SVGEGT. There are 15 residues in the CDR3.

This clonotype has more than one count but fewer than ten. The chain recombines TRBV29-1 with TRBJ1-1; the D gene is possibly TRBD1 (6 bases). V was cut by 7 bases and J by 3 bases, with 15 bases left in between. Germline V gene data show CDR1 as SQVTM and CDR2 as ANQGSEA. The CDR3 is 13 residues long. This chain's CDR3 is CSDVRGEDTEAFF. The CDR3 DNA sequence: TGCAGCGACGTGAGGGGGGAGGACACTGAAGCTTTCTTT.

This clonotype was seen a handful of times. The chain has TRBV27 and TRBJ2-7; D gene uncertain. V shed 4 bases and J shed 5 bases, with 6 bases lying between them. This CDR3 comprises 11 residues. Germline CDR1 is MNHEY and CDR2 is SMNVEV (reference sequence). CDR3 residues: CASSYANEQYF. The CDR3 DNA follows: TGTGCCAGCAGTTATGCCAACGAGCAGTACTTC.

This sequence joins TRBV7-2 and TRBJ1-1, with D unclear. The length of the CDR3 is 13 residues. V lost 8 bases and J lost 0, with 10 bases in between. Germline assignment: CDR1 SGHTA and CDR2 FQGNSA. Here the CDR3 DNA reads TGTGCCAGCGAACGGGCGGTGAACACTGAAGCTTTCTTT. It specifies CASERAVNTEAFF.

This clonotype was counted a few times. The CDR3 coding sequence is TGCAGTGCTAGGAAACTCTACAATGAGCAGTTCTTC. Protein sequence: CSARKLYNEQFF. The V call is TRBV20-1, the J call TRBJ2-1, with unresolved D. Trimming stripped 3 bases from V and 3 bases from J, with 6 bases between. Germline V gene lookup returns CDR1 DFQATT and CDR2 SNEGSKA (reference sequence). CDR3 size: 12 residues.

A remark on this clonotype: Possible read error: a much larger clone is one base away. This sequence joins TRBV27 and TRBJ2-7; TRBD2 aligns across 7 bases. CDR3 length: 13 amino acids. Germline V gene data show CDR1 as MNHEY and CDR2 as SMNVEV (reference sequence). The CDR3 DNA is TGTGCCCGCAGTGTAGCGGGTTCCTACGAGCAGTACTTC. It codes for CARSVAGSYEQYF.